This T cell receptor beta chain appears in the sequencing data of a study of identical twins. This clonotype came up many times. V lost 4 bases to trimming and J lost 7 bases, with 14 bases between them. This CDR3 region has 14 residues. A universal primer site came from template switching; cDNA carried unique molecular identifiers. TCRdb recomputed calls from the 5' RACE reads with MiXCR, one row per CDR3 protein. The repertoire holds approximately 250,000 distinct CDR3 sequences, 5.5% to 7.5% seen once, with more than 14% in the top ten. This sample also appeared in a second study, on T cells expressing NK-cell markers. That work states: These clonotypes also led the CD3+CD56-NKG2C+ fraction in a handful of donors.

Sequenced: CD8+ T cells sorted from blood. The chain employs TRBV12-3 or TRBV12-4 and TRBJ2-1, with no clear D. This receptor was taken from a woman between 18 and 29 years old in good health. CDR3 loop: CASSYLGPGNEQFF. CDR3 bases: TGTGCCAGCAGTTACCTCGGGCCTGGAAATGAGCAGTTCTTC.